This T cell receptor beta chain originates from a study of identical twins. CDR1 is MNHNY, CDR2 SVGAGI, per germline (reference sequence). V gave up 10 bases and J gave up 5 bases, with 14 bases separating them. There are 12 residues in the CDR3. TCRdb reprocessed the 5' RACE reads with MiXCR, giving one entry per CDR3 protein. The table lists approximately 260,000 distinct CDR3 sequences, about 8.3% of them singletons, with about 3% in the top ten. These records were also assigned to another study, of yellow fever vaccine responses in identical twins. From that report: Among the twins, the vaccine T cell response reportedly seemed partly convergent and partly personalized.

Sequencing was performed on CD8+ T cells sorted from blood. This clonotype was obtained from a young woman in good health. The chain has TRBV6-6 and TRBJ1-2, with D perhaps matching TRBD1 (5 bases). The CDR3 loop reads CATEGTYYGYTF. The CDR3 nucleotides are TGTGCCACGGAGGGGACGTATTATGGCTACACCTTC.